The next 6 T cell receptor beta chains were all read from a single sample in a study of blood T cell repertoires in COVID-19. Sequencing was performed with immunoSEQ multiplex PCR; in TCRdb, only in-frame clones are kept and a portion is missing. The sample records some 160,000 clones, about 87% being singletons. The source material was peripheral blood. These receptors were taken from a woman in her 70s with COVID-19, enrolled during active disease.

This chain links TRBV6-1 with TRBJ1-2, with D maybe TRBD1 (6 bases). Germline CDR1 MNHNS, CDR2 SASEGT. There are 14 residues in the CDR3. V lost 0 bases to trimming and J lost 3 bases, with 8 bases between them. In DNA, the CDR3 is TGTGCCAGCAGTGAAGCATCAGGGGACTATGGCTACACCTTC. This encodes CASSEASGDYGYTF.

This clone appeared once. J is TRBJ1-1 and V is TRBV18; maybe TRBD1 (6 bases). Germline CDR1 is KGHSH and CDR2 is LQKENI. The length of the CDR3 is 15 residues. V was trimmed by 2 bases and J by 1 base, leaving 11 bases between them. The CDR3 protein is CASSPLRQENTEAFF. The CDR3, as DNA: TGTGCCAGCTCACCATTGCGACAGGAGAACACTGAAGCTTTCTTT.

The chain uses TRBV24-1 and TRBJ1-2; TRBD1 is a possible D gene (6 bases). Trimming removed 6 bases from V and 3 bases from J, with 19 bases in between. Germline assignment: CDR1 KGHDR and CDR2 SFDVKD. CDR3 size: 16 residues. CDR3 residues: CATSSLEGPGDYGYTF. CDR3 in DNA: TGTGCCACCAGTTCCCTTGAGGGGCCAGGGGACTATGGCTACACCTTC.

The V and J genes are TRBV3-1 (or the pseudogene TRBV3-2) and TRBJ2-1, with 11 bases identical to TRBD1. Looked up from germline, CDR1 is LGHDT and CDR2 is YNNKEL (reference sequence). With V trimmed by 4 bases and J by 15 bases, 5 bases remained unmatched. This CDR3 spans 12 amino acids. CDR3 loop: CASSPRTGGLFF. The CDR3 DNA is TGTGCCAGCAGCCCCCGGACAGGGGGCCTGTTCTTC.

The chain recombines TRBV4-2 with TRBJ2-7, with TRBD1 matching 11 bases. The length of the CDR3 is 15 residues. Trimming at V came to 2 bases and at J to 7 bases, leaving 7 bases not matched to a gene. Germline-derived CDR1 and CDR2 are LGHNA and YNFKEQ. The CDR3 nucleotides are TGTGCCAGCAGCCAAAGCAGGACAGGGGGCGGGGAGCAGTACTTC. Translated, it gives CASSQSRTGGGEQYF.

On this clone itself: One junction end disagrees with the germline gene, perhaps due to a read error. The chain couples TRBV28 to TRBJ1-5, with 7 bases aligning to TRBD1. The CDR3 is 17 amino acids. CDR1 MDHEN and CDR2 SYDVKM come from the germline V gene. The CDR3: CASSLSPTRGGKQPQHF. The CDR3 DNA sequence: TGTGCCAGCAGTTTATCCCCCACTAGAGGGGGCAAGCAGCCCCAGCATTTT.